This is a list of T cell receptor beta chains from one sample in a study of OX40 agonist ivuxolimab in advanced cancers. The data were produced by immunoSEQ multiplex PCR, yet TCRdb's version contains in-frame clones alone and is incomplete. The data hold approximately 100,000 clones, with roughly 90% observed a single time. The sample was CD4+ or CD8+ T cells sorted from blood, taken in a trial of the OX40 agonist ivuxolimab. These receptors were obtained from an adult with an advanced solid tumor such as melanoma, head and neck, liver or kidney cancer. The CDR3 runs from the conserved cysteine through the conserved F or W. D genes are given only for firm matches. Expanded clones are given a class, and other clones once, few, many or no size at all.

TRBV9	TRBJ1-6	TRBD1	-	TGTGCCAGCAGCAAAGGGGGACAGGTAGATTCACCCCTCCACTTT	CASSKGGQVDSPLHF
TRBV7-2	TRBJ2-7	-	once	TGTGCCAGCAGCTCCCCCGGGCTAACGGGGTACGAGCAGTACTTC	CASSSPGLTGYEQYF
TRBV30	TRBJ1-5	-	-	TGTGCCTGGAGCAAAATAGGCAGAATCAATCAGCCCCAGCATTTT	CAWSKIGRINQPQHF
TRBV15	TRBJ2-1	-	-	TGTGCCACCAGCAGACGGGGAGCCTCTACCTACAATGAGCAGTTCTTC	CATSRRGASTYNEQFF
TRBV19	TRBJ1-2	TRBD1	-	TGTGCCAGTACCCGGACAGGGGCAAGTGGCTACACCTTC	CASTRTGASGYTF
TRBV11-2	TRBJ1-2	-	-	TGTGCCAGCAGCTTAGTCGCCTACTCCCGGGATGGAGGCTACACCTTC	CASSLVAYSRDGGYTF
TRBV5-6	TRBJ1-1	TRBD1	-	TGTGCCAGCAGCCAGACAGGGGGCATATGGAAGGCTTTCTTT	CASSQTGGIWKAFF
TRBV5-1	TRBJ1-5	-	once	TGCGCCAGCAGCCCAGGACCCAATCAGCCCCAGCATTTT	CASSPGPNQPQHF
TRBV6-1	TRBJ1-1	-	-	TGTGCCAGCAGTGGACACTGGGAAGCTTTCTTT	CASSGHWEAFF
TRBV21-1	TRBJ2-3	-	once	TGTGCCAGCAGCAAGGGTCCCAAAAAGCCAGATACGCAGTATTTT	CASSKGPKKPDTQYF
TRBV29-1	TRBJ2-1	-	few	TGCAGCGTTGAACCAGCCTCCTACAATGAGCAGTTCTTC	CSVEPASYNEQFF
TRBV14	TRBJ1-2	TRBD1	few	TGTGCCAGCAGCCAGGGCAGGGGGTATGGCTACACCTTC	CASSQGRGYGYTF
TRBV29-1	TRBJ1-5	-	-	TGCAGCGTTGGGGCAGGGAATCAGCCCCAGCATTTT	CSVGAGNQPQHF
TRBV30	TRBJ1-6	TRBD1	few	TGTGCCTGGGGGACAGCTTCCTCCTATAATTCACCCCTCCACTTT	CAWGTASSYNSPLHF
TRBV11-2	TRBJ1-1	-	-	TGTGCCAGCAGCTACCGGGACACTGAAGCTTTCTTT	CASSYRDTEAFF
TRBV7-9	TRBJ1-5	TRBD1	-	TGTGCCAGCAGCTTAGGTCAGGGGGCCCGGCCCCAGCATTTT	CASSLGQGARPQHF
TRBV19	TRBJ2-1	TRBD2	-	TGTGCCATTAATAGCGGGGGATTCAACAATGAGCAGTTCTTC	CAINSGGFNNEQFF
TRBV7-8	TRBJ2-5	TRBD1	-	TGTGCCAGCAGCGTTACAGGGGGAATGAAGGAGACCCAGTACTTC	CASSVTGGMKETQYF
TRBV7-2	TRBJ1-3	-	-	TGTGCCAGTGGGAACTGGAACACCATATATTTT	CASGNWNTIYF
TRBV7-2	TRBJ2-3	-	-	TGTGCCAGCAGCTTAGCCGGCGGGGCAGGAGATACGCAGTATTTT	CASSLAGGAGDTQYF
TRBV6-1	TRBJ1-5	-	-	TGTGCCAGCAGTATGGGGGCTTATAGCAATCAGCCCCAGCATTTT	CASSMGAYSNQPQHF
TRBV11-2	TRBJ2-5	TRBD2	once	TGTGCCAGCCGGGTGGGACTAGCGGGGGAGACCCAGTACTTC	CASRVGLAGETQYF
TRBV7-9	TRBJ2-1	-	-	TGTGCCAGCAGCTTCACGACATCGGGTGAGCAGTTCTTC	CASSFTTSGEQFF
TRBV19	TRBJ2-1	TRBD1	-	TGTGCCAGTAGTATCCAGACAGGGGGCTTAGGTGAGCAGTTCTTC	CASSIQTGGLGEQFF
TRBV5-4	TRBJ2-7	TRBD2	-	TGTGCCAGCAGGGCCGGGACTAGCGACCTCTACGAGCAGTACTTC	CASRAGTSDLYEQYF
TRBV10-3	TRBJ2-7	-	once	TGTGCCATCAGTGAGTCGCGTGGGGACGAGCAGTACTTC	CAISESRGDEQYF
TRBV5-4	TRBJ2-5	-	-	TGTGCCAGCAGCTCCCCTACAGGAAAAGAGACCCAGTACTTC	CASSSPTGKETQYF
TRBV30	TRBJ1-1	-	-	TGTGCCTGGAGTGTACTCATTCCATGGGACATTTTTACTGGCACTGAAGCTTTCTTT	CAWSVLIPWDIFTGTEAFF
TRBV5-1	TRBJ2-3	-	-	TGCGCCAGCTCCCAACCGGAAGTGGGCACAGATACGCAGTATTTT	CASSQPEVGTDTQYF
TRBV28	TRBJ2-1	-	-	TGTGCCAGCACCACCGGGACGTACAATGAGCAGTTCTTC	CASTTGTYNEQFF
TRBV6-6	TRBJ1-6	TRBD1	once	TGTGCCAGCAGTTACACAACAGGGGATAATTCACCCCTCCACTTT	CASSYTTGDNSPLHF
TRBV5-4	TRBJ1-1	-	-	TGTGCCAGCAGCTGGGGACAAGAAGCTTTCTTT	CASSWGQEAFF
TRBV4-2	TRBJ2-7	-	-	TGTGCCAGCAGCCAAGATAACTCCTACGAGCAGTACTTC	CASSQDNSYEQYF
TRBV5-8	TRBJ2-1	TRBD1	-	TGTGCCAGCAGCTTGGGTCAGGGGGCCTACAATGAGCAGTTCTTC	CASSLGQGAYNEQFF
TRBV9	TRBJ2-1	-	-	TGTGCCAGCAGCGTCAGGAGGGAGGTGAGCGAGCAGTTCTTC	CASSVRREVSEQFF
TRBV2	TRBJ1-5	TRBD1	-	TGTGCCAGCAGTGAAGCGGTACAGGGGGATCTCCAGCATTTT	CASSEAVQGDLQHF
TRBV28	TRBJ1-2	-	-	TGTGCCAGCAGTTCCTCAGGTCTAGCTAACTATGGCTACACCTTC	CASSSSGLANYGYTF
TRBV30	TRBJ1-5	-	many	TGTGCCTGGAGTGTAATGGGGAAGCAGCCCCAGCATTTT	CAWSVMGKQPQHF
TRBV19	TRBJ2-4	TRBD1	-	TGTGCCAGTAGGCGGGGGACAGGGGTTAACATTCAGTACTTC	CASRRGTGVNIQYF
TRBV28	TRBJ2-2	-	-	TGTGCCAGCAGAATCGGGAGCCAGCTACCCGGGGAGCTGTTTTTT	CASRIGSQLPGELFF
TRBV7-9	TRBJ2-2	-	-	TGTGCCAAGGGCCGGGGCGAAAGCACCGGGGAGCTGTTTTTT	CAKGRGESTGELFF
TRBV18	TRBJ1-2	-	-	TGTGCCAGCTCACCGAGGAGCGACTATGGCTACACCTTC	CASSPRSDYGYTF
TRBV5-8	TRBJ2-1	-	-	TGTGCCAGCAGCTTGTTGGGGGGTTCCTACAATGAGCAGTTCTTC	CASSLLGGSYNEQFF
TRBV28	TRBJ1-4	-	-	TGTGCCAGCAGTTTAGTCGGACCGGGGGGTGCGAAACTGTTTTTT	CASSLVGPGGAKLFF